The source of this T cell receptor beta chain is a study of blood T cell repertoires in COVID-19. Overall study context: The United States, Italy and Spain provided the acute and convalescent COVID-19 samples. Sample material is recorded as cDNA or gDNA derived from T cells, B-cell-depleted T cells, or PBMCs.

CDR1 is GTSNPN and CDR2 is SVGIG in the germline V gene (reference sequence). V was cut by 2 bases and J by 4 bases, with 6 bases left in between. CDR3 size: 11 residues. Original processing methods: Amplification with reference gene primers provided the estimates of nucleated cell counts. Sequenced by immunoSEQ multiplex PCR; TCRdb stores in-frame clones only, minus some. V, J and clone size reflect that table, while D and trimming were determined from the DNA. The sample holds some 100,000 clones, around nine tenths seen once. The chain links TRBV30 to TRBJ2-7; D uncertain. The clonotype originates from a woman in her 70s with acute or convalescent COVID-19. Sequencing input: peripheral blood. CDR3 region: CAWSQTYEQYF. CDR3 DNA: TGTGCCTGGAGTCAAACTTACGAGCAGTACTTC.